This record looks at one TCR beta chain sequence and its context. Antigen unknown. An end of the junction differs from the germline gene, which may be a read error. The T cell receptor alpha and beta CDR3 regions were amplified from mRNA by semiquantitative ARM-PCR. Exponential amplification used communal superprimers after tagged nested gene-specific primers in ARM-PCR. TCRdb ran MiXCR on the multiplex PCR reads and lists one entry per CDR3 protein. The data hold around 14,000 distinct CDR3 sequences, with less than 70% observed a single time. This entry is derived from a study of relationships among human T cell subsets. The study's findings and limits: Regulatory and Th2 subsets had few clones over 100 reads, unlike CD8+ cytotoxic cells. Th1, Th2 and regulatory T cells shared many CDR3 sequences.

Subset-specific monoclonal antibody beads were used to isolate T cell subsets. CDR3 size: 14 residues. Germline loops: CDR1 DFQATT, CDR2 SNEGSKA (reference sequence). Sample: total T cells sorted from blood. The receptor comes from a man aged 40-49 years in good health. This chain uses TRBV20-1 with TRBJ2-1; 8 bases are a match to TRBD2. CDR3 region: CSIWGLGTYDEQFF. The DNA for the CDR3 is TGCAGTATTTGGGGACTAGGGACCTACGATGAGCAGTTCTTC.